These 13 T cell receptor beta chains share one sample of origin, sequenced in a study of metastatic and nonmetastatic thyroid tumors. From the PCR reads, TCRdb re-called clones with MiXCR. The sample contains about 92,000 clones, 15% of which appear only once. Thyroid surgery had not been preceded by any treatment in any patient. The sample consisted of blood. All receptors derive from a female donor with papillary thyroid cancer or a benign thyroid nodule (not recorded which). Some clones in this sample may be carry-over from other donors' samples.

This clone was counted ten times or more. This chain links TRBV6-1 with TRBJ2-7; either TRBD1 or TRBD2 may supply D (6 bases each). In germline, CDR1 is MNHNS, CDR2 SASEGT. V was pared by 5 bases and J by 6 bases, with 20 bases between. The CDR3 loop spans 15 amino acids. In nucleotides, the CDR3 is TGTGCCAGCAGTCCCCGGCGCGGGGACATCGGCGAGCAGTACTTC. Encoded protein: CASSPRRGDIGEQYF.

This clone was found many times. This rearrangement joins TRBV3-1 to TRBJ2-2, with TRBD2 identical over 13 bases. The CDR3 is 17 amino acids. Per germline, CDR1 LGHDT and CDR2 YNNKEL (reference sequence). V shed 5 bases and J 1 base; nucleotides not matched to a gene: 4. The CDR3 spells CASSTRTSGGNTGELFF. Written as DNA, the CDR3 is TGTGCCAGCAGCACACGGACTAGCGGGGGGAACACCGGGGAGCTGTTTTTT.

This clone has just a few counts. This rearrangement joins TRBV28 to TRBJ2-7, with D perhaps TRBD2 (7 bases). The V gene's germline CDR1 is MDHEN and CDR2 SYDVKM. The CDR3 contains 18 residues. Between the trimmed V and J ends, which lost 5 bases and 0 bases, there was a span of 23 bases. CDR3 coding DNA: TGTGCCAGCAGTCCCTCTTACGGGGGAGGGGGTTCCTCCTACGAGCAGTACTTC. Translating it yields CASSPSYGGGGSSYEQYF.

A few counts support this clone. The chain combines TRBV6-1 with TRBJ2-7; D is unclear. V lost 6 bases and J 3 bases, leaving 15 bases between the germline ends. Per germline, CDR1 MNHNS and CDR2 SASEGT. This CDR3 has 14 residues. The CDR3 sequence is CASRSFWASYEQYF. The CDR3 region has the DNA TGTGCCAGCAGGTCCTTTTGGGCAAGCTACGAGCAGTACTTC.

Concerning this clone itself: A read error may account for a junction end that differs from germline. Other nucleotide sequences from this sample produce the same CDR3. The gene calls are TRBV20-1 and TRBJ1-6; D possibly corresponds to TRBD1 (5 bases). Germline-derived CDR1 and CDR2 are DFQATT and SNEGSKA (reference sequence). The CDR3 sequence is 16 residues long. This CDR3 reads CSARDGGAVYNSPLHF. The CDR3 nucleotides are TGCAGTGCTAGAGATGGCGGGGCTGTCTATAATTCGCCCCTCCACTTT.

This clone was seen repeatedly, ten times or more. This chain uses TRBV24-1 with TRBJ2-5; D is ambiguous. The CDR3 sequence is 11 residues long. The germline V and J ends were trimmed by 4 bases and 7 bases, with 6 bases remaining between them. Looked up from germline, CDR1 is KGHDR and CDR2 is SFDVKD. In nucleotides, the CDR3 is TGTGCCACCAGTGACCGCCTGACCCAGTACTTC. This encodes CATSDRLTQYF.

This clone was detected many times. The chain combines TRBV3-1 with TRBJ1-5; D remains ambiguous. Germline V gene sequence: CDR1 LGHDT, CDR2 YNNKEL (reference sequence). The CDR3 runs 14 residues. The V end lost 0 bases, the J end lost 5 bases, and 8 bases lay between the germline ends. The CDR3 coding sequence is TGTGCCAGCAGCCAAGACAGCCTATATCAGCCCCAGCATTTT. Translating gives CASSQDSLYQPQHF.

This clone was seen ten or more times. V usage is TRBV27 and J usage is TRBJ1-5; TRBD1 matches at 10 bases. Trimming at V came to 6 bases and at J to 7 bases, leaving 9 bases not matched to a gene. Germline V gene data show CDR1 as MNHEY and CDR2 as SMNVEV (reference sequence). The CDR3 length is 15 residues. The CDR3 loop is CASSTDRGRGQPQHF. The CDR3 DNA reads TGTGCCAGCAGCACTGACAGGGGGCGCGGACAGCCCCAGCATTTT.

In regard to this clone: One end of the junction does not line up with germline, which may come from a read error. The V call is TRBV20-1, the J call TRBJ2-2; TRBD2 matches 7 bases. CDR1 is DFQATT, CDR2 SNEGSKA, per germline (reference sequence). CDR3 length: 16 amino acids. The CDR3 loop reads CSSRDPSGVDAGELFF. The CDR3 DNA is TGCAGTTCTAGAGATCCCAGCGGGGTGGACGCCGGGGAGCTGTTTTTT.

This clone occurred many times. CDR3 coding DNA: TGTGCCAGTAGTATAGTGAGCGGGGGGCATTATGAGCAGTTCTTC. Translating gives CASSIVSGGHYEQFF. J is TRBJ2-1 and V is TRBV19; 9 bases align to TRBD2. Per the germline V gene, CDR1 is LNHDA and CDR2 is SQIVND (reference sequence). V was pared by 1 base and J by 8 bases, with 6 bases of the junction left unmatched. The CDR3 length is 15 residues.

This clone was counted many times. This chain uses TRBV28 with TRBJ1-2; no clear D. Trimming took off 5 bases at V and 4 bases at J, with 17 bases between the two ends. Germline-derived CDR1 and CDR2 are MDHEN and SYDVKM. The CDR3 contains 15 residues. CDR3 DNA: TGTGCCAGCAGTGCAATAGACCGAGATTCCTATGGCTACACCTTC. Its translation is CASSAIDRDSYGYTF.

This clone was seen repeatedly, ten times or more. A much larger clone differs from this one at a single base, so this may be a read error. V gene TRBV6-1 combines with J gene TRBJ1-5, with D possibly matching TRBD1 (5 bases). CDR3 length: 16 amino acids. The V gene's germline CDR1 is MNHNS and CDR2 SASEGT. CDR3: CASSEVPGGVYQPRHF. The CDR3 bases are TGTGCCAGCAGTGAAGTCCCCGGGGGAGTGTATCAGCCCCGGCATTTT.

This clone has a count of ten or more. The J gene is TRBJ2-7, the V gene TRBV5-6, with TRBD1 matching over 7 bases. After removal of 3 bases from V and 4 bases from J, the junction contained 7 bases not matched to a gene. Germline lookup yields CDR1 SGHDT and CDR2 YYEEEE. The CDR3 covers 14 residues. This CDR3 is CASSSAGTDYEQYF. In DNA, the CDR3 is TGTGCCAGCAGCTCCGCCGGGACAGATTACGAGCAGTACTTC.